This record concerns one T cell receptor beta chain sequence. Original processing methods: Reference gene primer amplification yielded estimated nucleated cell counts. Profiled with immunoSEQ multiplex PCR; TCRdb holds only in-frame clones, not every one. The D gene and trimming were derived from the DNA, and the V and J assignments and clone size from that table. This table has about 220,000 clones, approximately 86% appearing once. The entry originates in a study of blood T cell repertoires in COVID-19. In the study overall: PBMCs, B-cell-depleted T cells, or T cells provided the cDNA or gDNA that made up the material.

Trimming removed 7 bases at V and 11 bases at J, with 17 bases between. This CDR3 region has 12 residues. The germline gives CDR1 MDHEN, CDR2 SYDVKM. This chain joins TRBV28 and TRBJ1-1; D might be TRBD1 (6 bases). The specimen was peripheral blood. This sequence originates from a man in his forties with acute or convalescent COVID-19. CDR3 residues: CASNLQGGEAFF. The CDR3 DNA is TGTGCCAGCAACTTACAGGGTGGGGAGGCTTTCTTT. Full variable domain (outside the CDR3, taken from reference TRBV28 and TRBJ1-1): DVKVTQSSRYLVKRTGEKVFLECVQDMDHENMFWYRQDPGLGLRLIYFSYDVKMKEKGDIPEGYSVSREKKERFSLILESASTNQTSMYLCASNLQGGEAFFGQGTRLTVV.